A selection of T cell receptor beta chains follows, all from one sample in a study of T cell repertoires in cytomegalovirus infection. These receptors have no identified antigens. Via MiXCR, TCRdb re-called the reads, giving one row per CDR3 protein. The profile shows some 480,000 distinct CDR3 sequences, 33% of them singletons. The sequenced sample was cultured PBMCs, obtained from culture after CMV antigen stimulation. Every receptor here comes from a human donor in good health (CMV status not recorded). Some clones in this sample may be carry-over from other donors' samples. Each CDR3 is given with its conserved first and last residue. A D gene is named only where the DNA matches it firmly. The size entry is marked missing in some rows and otherwise reads once, few, many or a size class.

DNA,CDR3,size,J,V,D
TGTGCCAGTAGTATCAGGGGCGCTCAGGGGGAGACCCAGTACTTC,CASSIRGAQGETQYF,.,TRBJ2-5,TRBV19,.
TGTGCCAGCAGTGAACTGGGATTCTCCTACGAGCAGTACTTC,CASSELGFSYEQYF,.,TRBJ2-7,TRBV2,.
TGTGCCAGTAGTTTCCTAGCGGTCAGGGAGCAGTTCTTC,CASSFLAVREQFF,few,TRBJ2-1,TRBV19,TRBD2
TGTGCCAGCTCATCCTTCCCGGGACAGGGGGCCAACTATGAGCAGTTCTTC,CASSSFPGQGANYEQFF,few,TRBJ2-1,TRBV18,TRBD1
TGTGCCAGCAGTGAAAGAAGGGGTGGACCCTACGAGCAGTACTTC,CASSERRGGPYEQYF,few,TRBJ2-7,TRBV6-1,.
TGTGCCAGCAGCTTAAGACCCCCGGTGATCTACAATGAGCAGTTCTTC,CASSLRPPVIYNEQFF,many,TRBJ2-1,TRBV7-8,.
TGCAGTGCCACAAAGGGGACCAACTCTGGAAACACCATATATTTT,CSATKGTNSGNTIYF,.,TRBJ1-3,TRBV20-1,.
TGTGCCAGCAGCTTAAGGCTAGCGAGAAGCAGTACAAATGAGCAGTTCTTC,CASSLRLARSSTNEQFF,many,TRBJ2-1,TRBV7-8,.
TGTGCCAGCAGTGAAGGCCTGGGACATACGCAGTATTTT,CASSEGLGHTQYF,.,TRBJ2-3,TRBV6-1,.
TGTGCTAGCAGGGGAGAACCCCAAGAGACCCAGTACTTC,CASRGEPQETQYF,many,TRBJ2-5,TRBV7-2,.
TGTGCCAGCAGCTTAGCGCAGGGACAGGGGACTCTCTATCAGCCCCAGCATTTT,CASSLAQGQGTLYQPQHF,.,TRBJ1-5,TRBV7-2,TRBD1
TGTGCCAGCAGTGCGGGACGAGTGGACTACACCTTC,CASSAGRVDYTF,.,TRBJ1-2,TRBV6-1,.
TGTGCCAGCAGCTTAGTAGCGGGGTCACCCCTTTACAATGAGCAGTTCTTC,CASSLVAGSPLYNEQFF,few,TRBJ2-1,TRBV7-2,TRBD2
TGCGCCAGCAGTGAGTCTCCGAGGCGAGAGACCCAGTACTTC,CASSESPRRETQYF,.,TRBJ2-5,TRBV10-1,.
TGCGCCAGCAGTTTGAGACAGCTCTACGAGCAGTACTTC,CASSLRQLYEQYF,few,TRBJ2-7,TRBV4-1,.
TGTGCCACGGGACTAGCGGGAGGGCCGACAGATACGCAGTATTTT,CATGLAGGPTDTQYF,.,TRBJ2-3,TRBV24-1,TRBD2
TGTGCCAGCAGTTTTTGGAGGGGGGCGAAACGCACTGAAGCTTTCTTT,CASSFWRGAKRTEAFF,.,TRBJ1-1,TRBV27,.
TGCGCCAGCAGCCCTCTAGCGGGACGGGACATTCAGTACTTC,CASSPLAGRDIQYF,.,TRBJ2-4,TRBV5-1,TRBD2
TGTGCCATCAGTGTGGACAATGAGCAGTTCTTC,CAISVDNEQFF,.,TRBJ2-1,TRBV10-3,.
TGTGCCAGCAGCTTGGCCGCAGTTCAGGGTCAGTTCTTC,CASSLAAVQGQFF,.,TRBJ2-1,TRBV5-4,.
TGTGCCATTTTCCACGAGGTCAGAAGGGGCTACACCTTC,CAIFHEVRRGYTF,.,TRBJ1-2,TRBV10-3,.
TGTGCCAGCAGCTCAAGGGGGGTCAATGAGCAGTTCTTC,CASSSRGVNEQFF,few,TRBJ2-1,TRBV7-9,.
TGTGCCAGCAGCTTAGGAGGCGGGACTAGTGGATGGGCGGAGCTGTTTTTT,CASSLGGGTSGWAELFF,.,TRBJ2-2,TRBV7-2,TRBD2
TGTGCCAGCAGCTCCGTTCCGACAGGGAACACTGAAGCTTTCTTT,CASSSVPTGNTEAFF,.,TRBJ1-1,TRBV7-2,.
TGTGCCAGCAGCTGGAGGGACGGCTACGGGCAGTACTTC,CASSWRDGYGQYF,.,TRBJ2-7,TRBV7-9,.
TGTGCCAGCAGTTGGGGGACAGAGACCACCGGGGAGCTGTTTTTT,CASSWGTETTGELFF,few,TRBJ2-2,TRBV27,TRBD1